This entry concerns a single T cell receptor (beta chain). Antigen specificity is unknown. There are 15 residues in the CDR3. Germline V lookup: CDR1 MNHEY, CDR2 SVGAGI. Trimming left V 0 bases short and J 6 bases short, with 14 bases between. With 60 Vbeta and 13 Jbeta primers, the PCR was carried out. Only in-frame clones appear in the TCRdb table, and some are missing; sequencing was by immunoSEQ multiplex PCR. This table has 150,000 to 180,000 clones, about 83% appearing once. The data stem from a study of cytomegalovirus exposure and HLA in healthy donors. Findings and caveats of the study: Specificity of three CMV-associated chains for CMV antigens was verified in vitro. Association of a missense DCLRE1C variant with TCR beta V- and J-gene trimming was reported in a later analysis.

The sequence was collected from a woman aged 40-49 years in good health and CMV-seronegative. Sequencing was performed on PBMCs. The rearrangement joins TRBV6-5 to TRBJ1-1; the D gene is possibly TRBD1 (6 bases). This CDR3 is CASSYSTQGRAEAFF. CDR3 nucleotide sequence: TGTGCCAGCAGTTACTCTACACAGGGACGGGCTGAAGCTTTCTTT.